This T cell receptor (beta chain) was identified during a study of control samples from healthy donors and cancer patients. J lost 7 bases, V lost 1 base, and 9 bases had no gene match. The CDR3 sequence is 16 residues long. Germline CDR1 SGHTA, CDR2 FQGNSA. Some clones are missing from TCRdb's copy, which holds only in-frame ones; the method was immunoSEQ multiplex PCR. This sample yields 100,000 to 150,000 clones, of which approximately 92% are seen a single time; about 2.5% belongs to the top ten. Sequencing was carried out using blood. The J gene is TRBJ2-7, the V gene TRBV7-2; 11 nucleotides align to TRBD2. This TCR came from a man in his forties in good health. The CDR3 spells CASSLGLAGQGREQYF. DNA for the CDR3: TGTGCCAGCAGCTTAGGACTAGCGGGGCAAGGGAGGGAGCAGTACTTC.